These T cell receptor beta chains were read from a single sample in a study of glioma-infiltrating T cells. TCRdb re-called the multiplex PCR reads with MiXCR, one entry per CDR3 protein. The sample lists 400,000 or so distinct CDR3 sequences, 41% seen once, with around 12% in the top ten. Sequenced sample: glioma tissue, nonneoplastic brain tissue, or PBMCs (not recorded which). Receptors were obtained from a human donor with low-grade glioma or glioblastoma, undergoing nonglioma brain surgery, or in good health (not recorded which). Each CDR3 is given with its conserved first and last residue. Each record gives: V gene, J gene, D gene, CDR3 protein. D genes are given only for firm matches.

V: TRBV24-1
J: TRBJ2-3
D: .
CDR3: CATGDLGGTSTDTQYF

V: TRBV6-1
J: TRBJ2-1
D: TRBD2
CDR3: CASKRRIAGNEQFF

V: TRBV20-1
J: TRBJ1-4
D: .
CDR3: CSARPRRGLINEKLFF

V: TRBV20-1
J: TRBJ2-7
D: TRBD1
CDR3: CSATPDRLTSYEQYF

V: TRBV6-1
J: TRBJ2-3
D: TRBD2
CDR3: CASSGTSGMSTDTQYF

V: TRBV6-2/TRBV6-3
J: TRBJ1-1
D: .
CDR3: CASGYFNTEAFF

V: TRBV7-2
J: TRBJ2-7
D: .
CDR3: CASSLRTGEQYF

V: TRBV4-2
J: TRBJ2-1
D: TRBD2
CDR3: CASSRGGDNEQFF

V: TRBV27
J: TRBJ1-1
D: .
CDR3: CASSFQGIAEAFF

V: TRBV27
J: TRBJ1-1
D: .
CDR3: CASSLWSASLDTEAFF

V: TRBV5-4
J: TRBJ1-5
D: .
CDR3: CASSLTENYQPQHF

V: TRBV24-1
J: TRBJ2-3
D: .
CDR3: CATREGDTQYF

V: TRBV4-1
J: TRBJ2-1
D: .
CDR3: CASSQVPRSSSYNEQFF

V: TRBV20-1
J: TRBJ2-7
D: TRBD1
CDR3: CSATGTGPYEQYF

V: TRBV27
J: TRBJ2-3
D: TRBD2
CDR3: CASSLAGVGTDTQYF

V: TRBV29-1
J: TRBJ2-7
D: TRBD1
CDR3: CSVELTGGRYEQYF

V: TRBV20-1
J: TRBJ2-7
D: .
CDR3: CSDRPLHEQYF

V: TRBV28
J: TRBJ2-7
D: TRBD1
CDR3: CASGLGTGVGVPYEQYF

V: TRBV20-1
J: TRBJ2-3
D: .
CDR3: CSASWAPGADTQYF

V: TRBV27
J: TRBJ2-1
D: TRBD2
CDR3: CASRVAGYNEQFF

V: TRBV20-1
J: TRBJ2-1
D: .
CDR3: CSAKLYSYNEQFF

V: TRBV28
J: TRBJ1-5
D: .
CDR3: CASSSTANQPQHF

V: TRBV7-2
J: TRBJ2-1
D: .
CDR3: CASSLGWGDGEQFF

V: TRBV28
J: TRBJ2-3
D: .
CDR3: CASSSGLANPQYF

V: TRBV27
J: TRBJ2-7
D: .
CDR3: CASSFTAGSYEQYF

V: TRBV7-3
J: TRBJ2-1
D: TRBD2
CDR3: CASSPTSGVNEQFF

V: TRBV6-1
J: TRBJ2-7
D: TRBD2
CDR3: CASSLSGRTTYEQYF

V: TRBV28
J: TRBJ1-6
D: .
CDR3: CASSFLSSYNSPLHF

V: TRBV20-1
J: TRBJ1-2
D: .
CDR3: CSAATLDGTNYGYTF

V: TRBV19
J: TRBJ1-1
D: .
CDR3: CASSIGGGPEAFF

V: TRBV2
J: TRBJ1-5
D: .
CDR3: CASSERTLSNQPQHF

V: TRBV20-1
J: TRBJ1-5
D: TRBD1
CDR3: CSHRTGDQPQHF

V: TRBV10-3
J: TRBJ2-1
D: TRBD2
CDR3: CAIGTSGYNEQFF

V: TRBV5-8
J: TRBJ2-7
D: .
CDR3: CASSSQYF

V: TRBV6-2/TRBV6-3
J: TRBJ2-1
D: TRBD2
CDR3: CASSPREGEQFF

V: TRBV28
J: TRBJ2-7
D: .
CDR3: CASSQLTTGRRGEQYF

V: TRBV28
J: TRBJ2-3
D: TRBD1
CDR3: CASRGQPRSTQYF

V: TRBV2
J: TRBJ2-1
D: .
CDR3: CASSERDSSYNEQFF

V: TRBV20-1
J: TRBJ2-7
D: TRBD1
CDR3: CSARQGISSYEQYF

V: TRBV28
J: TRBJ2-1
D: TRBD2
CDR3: CASSLSPQGLAGVGVLF

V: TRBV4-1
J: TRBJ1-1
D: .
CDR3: CASSQDHRPEINTEAFF

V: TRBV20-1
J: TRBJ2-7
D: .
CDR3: CSARDRLATIYEQYF

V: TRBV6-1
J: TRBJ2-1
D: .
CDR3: CASSTRLAAYNEQFF

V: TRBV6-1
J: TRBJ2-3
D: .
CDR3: CASNPTSGTLLTDTQYF

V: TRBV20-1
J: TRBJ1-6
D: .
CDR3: CGAGQNSPLHF

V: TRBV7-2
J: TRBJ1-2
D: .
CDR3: CASSFGVGGADGYTF

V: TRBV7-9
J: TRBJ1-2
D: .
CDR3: CASTNGQTYGYTF

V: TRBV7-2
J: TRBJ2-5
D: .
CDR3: CASSLEFRVETQYF

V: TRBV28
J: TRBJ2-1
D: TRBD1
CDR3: CASSLRTGPIYNEQFF

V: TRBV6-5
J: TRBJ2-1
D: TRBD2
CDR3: CVSSYGTRQFF

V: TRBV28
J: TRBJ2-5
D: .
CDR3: CASSLSQVQETQYF

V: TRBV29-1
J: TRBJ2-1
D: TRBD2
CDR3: CSASRTSATPGSEEFF

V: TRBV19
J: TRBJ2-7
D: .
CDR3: CASSIVQWKEQYF

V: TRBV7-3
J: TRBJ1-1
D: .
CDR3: CASSTHRDGTEAFF

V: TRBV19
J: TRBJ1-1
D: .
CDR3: CASSIDYRLLNTEAFF

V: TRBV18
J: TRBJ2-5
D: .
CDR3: CASSGNQETQYF

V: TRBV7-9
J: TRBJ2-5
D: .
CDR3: CASSDYGQGLRGTQYF

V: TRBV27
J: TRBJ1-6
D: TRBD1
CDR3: CASSFNEDRAQFISNSPLHF